A selection of T cell receptor beta chains follows, all from one sample in a study of shared clonotypes between healthy human individuals. Data came from immunoSEQ multiplex PCR; TCRdb stores just in-frame clones and leaves some out. Among more than 2,000,000 clones listed, 93% were seen once. Input material: naive CD4+ T cells from PBMCs. The receptors shown here come from a man aged 18 to 30 in good health. Some clones in this sample may be carry-over from other donors' samples. Each CDR3 is given with its conserved first and last residue. Fields, in order: V gene, J gene, D gene, CDR3 DNA, CDR3 protein. The D gene is left open where the match is weak.

V gene: TRBV5-5
J gene: TRBJ1-3
D gene: -
CDR3 DNA: TGTGCCAGCAGCTTGGACAGGGTCTCTGGAAACACCATATATTTT
CDR3 protein: CASSLDRVSGNTIYF

V gene: TRBV29-1
J gene: TRBJ2-3
D gene: -
CDR3 DNA: TGCAGCGTTGGCGGCAAAACCACAGATACGCAGTATTTT
CDR3 protein: CSVGGKTTDTQYF

V gene: TRBV5-1
J gene: TRBJ2-3
D gene: TRBD1
CDR3 DNA: TGCGCCAGCAGAAAGGATGTACAGGGGTCCCTTACGCAGTATTTT
CDR3 protein: CASRKDVQGSLTQYF

V gene: TRBV5-1
J gene: TRBJ2-1
D gene: TRBD2
CDR3 DNA: TGCGCCAGCAGCTTGGGAGTGGCGGGGGACTACAATGAGCAGTTCTTC
CDR3 protein: CASSLGVAGDYNEQFF

V gene: TRBV30
J gene: TRBJ1-5
D gene: TRBD1
CDR3 DNA: TGTGCCTGGAGTGGTGGACAGGGAAACCAGCCCCAGCATTTT
CDR3 protein: CAWSGGQGNQPQHF

V gene: TRBV28
J gene: TRBJ2-1
D gene: -
CDR3 DNA: TGTGCCAGCAGTTTTTTGTCCACATACAATGAGCAGTTCTTC
CDR3 protein: CASSFLSTYNEQFF

V gene: TRBV29-1
J gene: TRBJ1-2
D gene: TRBD1
CDR3 DNA: TGCAGCGTCGGGACAGGGGGCGGCTATGGCTACACCTTC
CDR3 protein: CSVGTGGGYGYTF

V gene: TRBV27
J gene: TRBJ1-2
D gene: -
CDR3 DNA: TGTGCCAGCAGTTCCAATATCGGGGGCTACACCTTC
CDR3 protein: CASSSNIGGYTF

V gene: TRBV4-2
J gene: TRBJ1-1
D gene: -
CDR3 DNA: TGTGCCAGCAGCCAACCTCGGCAGGGAGCCACTGAAGCTTTCTTT
CDR3 protein: CASSQPRQGATEAFF

V gene: TRBV10-3
J gene: TRBJ1-2
D gene: -
CDR3 DNA: TGTGCCATCAGTGAGCGGTCAGGCTATGGCTACACCTTC
CDR3 protein: CAISERSGYGYTF

V gene: TRBV18
J gene: TRBJ2-1
D gene: -
CDR3 DNA: TGTGCCAGCTCGATGTTGGGGGCGAACAATGAGCAGTTCTTC
CDR3 protein: CASSMLGANNEQFF

V gene: TRBV5-6
J gene: TRBJ1-3
D gene: TRBD1
CDR3 DNA: TGTGCCAGCAGCCGTGAACCGGGACAGGGCTCTGGAAACACCATATATTTT
CDR3 protein: CASSREPGQGSGNTIYF

V gene: TRBV4-1
J gene: TRBJ2-7
D gene: TRBD1
CDR3 DNA: TGCGCCAGCAGCCAGCGAACAGGGGAAAGCTCCTACGAGCAGTACTTC
CDR3 protein: CASSQRTGESSYEQYF

V gene: TRBV5-6
J gene: TRBJ2-7
D gene: -
CDR3 DNA: TGTGCCAGCAGCTTGGGTGCCGGGATGTCCTACGAGCAGTACTTC
CDR3 protein: CASSLGAGMSYEQYF

V gene: TRBV4-1
J gene: TRBJ2-1
D gene: TRBD2
CDR3 DNA: TGCGCCAGCAGCCAACATCTAGCGGGAGTAGTGGGAGAGCAGTTCTTC
CDR3 protein: CASSQHLAGVVGEQFF

V gene: TRBV5-4
J gene: TRBJ1-1
D gene: -
CDR3 DNA: TGTGCCAGCAGCTTAAAGGGAGAGAACACTGAAGCTTTCTTT
CDR3 protein: CASSLKGENTEAFF

V gene: TRBV11-3
J gene: TRBJ2-7
D gene: TRBD2
CDR3 DNA: TGTGCCAGCAGCGGGGGAGGGACGGACTACTACGAGCAGTACTTC
CDR3 protein: CASSGGGTDYYEQYF

V gene: TRBV28
J gene: TRBJ2-3
D gene: -
CDR3 DNA: TGTGCCAGCAGTTTGGACCGCACAGATACGCAGTATTTT
CDR3 protein: CASSLDRTDTQYF

V gene: TRBV7-3
J gene: TRBJ2-1
D gene: -
CDR3 DNA: TGTGCCAGCAGCTTACCGGACTATCTCAATGAGCAGTTCTTC
CDR3 protein: CASSLPDYLNEQFF

V gene: TRBV9
J gene: TRBJ2-3
D gene: -
CDR3 DNA: TGTGCCAGCAGCGTAGCTGGCAGCCGAAGCACAGATACGCAGTATTTT
CDR3 protein: CASSVAGSRSTDTQYF

V gene: TRBV6-1
J gene: TRBJ1-5
D gene: TRBD1
CDR3 DNA: TGTGCCAGCAGCCGCCGGGACAGCGTCAATCAGCCCCAGCATTTT
CDR3 protein: CASSRRDSVNQPQHF

V gene: TRBV2
J gene: TRBJ2-7
D gene: -
CDR3 DNA: TGTGCCAGCAGTGGGACAAATCCCTACGAGCAGTACTTC
CDR3 protein: CASSGTNPYEQYF

V gene: TRBV30
J gene: TRBJ2-3
D gene: TRBD1
CDR3 DNA: TGTGCCTGGGGACAGGAAAGCACAGATACGCAGTATTTT
CDR3 protein: CAWGQESTDTQYF

V gene: TRBV28
J gene: TRBJ1-1
D gene: TRBD1
CDR3 DNA: TGTGCCAGCAGTTCGACAGGGAGGAACACTGAAGCTTTCTTT
CDR3 protein: CASSSTGRNTEAFF

V gene: TRBV2
J gene: TRBJ2-6
D gene: -
CDR3 DNA: TGTGCCAGCAGTTACGTAACAGGAGCCAACGTCCTGACTTTC
CDR3 protein: CASSYVTGANVLTF

V gene: TRBV5-1
J gene: TRBJ2-5
D gene: TRBD1
CDR3 DNA: TGCGCCAGCAGACAGGGGGCACAAGAGACCCAGTACTTC
CDR3 protein: CASRQGAQETQYF